This T cell receptor (beta chain) emerged from a study of identical twins. In this sample, this clonotype turned up a few times. TCRdb independently ran MiXCR on the 5' RACE reads; one entry per CDR3 protein. The profile covers a few hundred thousand distinct CDR3 sequences, with approximately 8.5% appearing a single time and roughly 2.1% taken by the ten largest. No donor was unhealthy or non-Caucasian. This CDR3 region has 14 residues. CDR1 is MNHEY, CDR2 SMNVEV, per germline (reference sequence). Trimming took 8 bases from V and 0 from J; bases not matched to a gene: 6. The same sample was also used in a study of yellow fever vaccine responses in identical twins.

The sample taken for sequencing was memory (CD45RO+) T cells sorted from blood. The chain uses TRBV27 and TRBJ1-2, with 7 nucleotides matching TRBD1. This receptor was identified in a woman aged 18-35 years in good health. The CDR3 loop reads CASSLQGANYGYTF. In DNA, the CDR3 is TGTGCCAGCTCCCTCCAGGGGGCTAACTATGGCTACACCTTC.